At least ten counts were recorded for the clone carrying this T cell receptor beta chain. The sample is drawn from a study of T cells in Graves' hyperthyroidism and ophthalmopathy. The investigators amplified TCR beta CDR3 regions from RNA transcripts. TCR CDR3 regions were first amplified by RT-PCR with HTBI primers. From the multiplex PCR reads, TCRdb called clonotypes with MiXCR, one entry per CDR3 protein. Of some 760,000 distinct CDR3 sequences listed, 14% are singletons. The study enrolled patients aged 18 to 65 with newly diagnosed hyperthyroidism of under 2 months' duration. Reasons for excluding patients were uncontrolled infection, other autoimmune disease, pregnancy or lactation. A 10 ml volume of fresh peripheral blood provided the PBMCs. Trimming removed 7 bases at V and 1 base at J, with 8 bases between. CDR3 length equals 12 residues. Germline V gene lookup returns CDR1 SNHLY and CDR2 FYNNEI.

The source material was blood. The rearrangement uses TRBV2 and TRBJ2-7; D is ambiguous. The sequence derives from a woman aged 18-30 years with Graves' hyperthyroidism. CDR3 sequence: CASKKLSYEQYF. In DNA, the CDR3 is TGTGCCAGCAAGAAGCTTTCCTACGAGCAGTACTTC.